This T cell receptor (beta chain) was retrieved from a study of blood T cell repertoires in COVID-19. Whole-study context: Samples taken during acute and convalescent COVID-19 were collected in the United States, Italy and Spain. Sources were T cells, B-cell-depleted T cells, or PBMCs; the material itself was cDNA or gDNA.

Germline assignment: CDR1 SGHTA and CDR2 FQGTGA. The CDR3 loop spans 17 amino acids. V lost 0 bases to trimming and J lost 8 bases, with 20 bases between them. Original methodology: Using reference gene primer amplification, nucleated cell counts were estimated. The repertoire was sequenced with immunoSEQ multiplex PCR; TCRdb's copy has only in-frame clones and lacks some. V and J calls and clone size follow that table, whereas D and trimming were derived from the DNA. Of about 180,000 clones listed, approximately 85% are singletons. The rearrangement joins TRBV7-3 to TRBJ2-1, with D perhaps TRBD2 (6 bases). The sequenced sample was PBMCs or T cells enriched from blood (not recorded which). This TCR was sampled from a man in his forties who had recovered from COVID-19. Here the CDR3 reads CASSLTGGGTRGYEQFF. The CDR3 coding sequence is TGTGCCAGCAGCTTAACGGGAGGTGGGACCCGAGGGTATGAGCAGTTCTTC. Complete variable domain (other parts from reference TRBV7-3 and TRBJ2-1): GAGVSQTPSNKVTEKGKYVELRCDPISGHTALYWYRQSLGQGPEFLIYFQGTGAADDSGLPNDRFFAVRPEGSVSTLKIQRTERGDSAVYLCASSLTGGGTRGYEQFFGPGTRLTVL.